This TCR beta chain comes out of a study of cytomegalovirus exposure and HLA in healthy donors. To note about this clone: The antigen is undetermined.

The CDR3 extends over 13 amino acids. Between the trimmed V and J ends, which lost 1 base and 1 base, there was a span of 5 bases. Use of 60 Vbeta and 13 Jbeta primers characterized the PCR. Repertoires were generated with immunoSEQ multiplex PCR, while TCRdb's copy carries only in-frame clones and drops some. The sample shows roughly 160,000 clones, over 60% of them seen only once. Study results and caveats: Most TCR beta V segments were productive about 87% or about 30% of the time in an earlier analysis. The study found most TCR sequences rare, yet found some public TCRs in many donors. Analyzed later, association rates of TCRs varied across HLA loci, with DRB1 most and HLA-C fewest. In a later analysis, at a false discovery rate of 0.05, 15,000 to 20,000 TCR beta sequences were associated with HLA alleles.

This chain uses TRBV5-7 with TRBJ1-1; D uncertain. TRBV5-7 is an open reading frame, and its role is uncertain. Input material: PBMCs. This TCR derives from a woman in her twenties or thirties in good health and CMV-seronegative. The CDR3 here is CASSLNKNTEAFF. As DNA, the CDR3 is TGTGCCAGCAGCTTGAACAAGAACACTGAAGCTTTCTTT.